Presented here are 11 T cell receptor beta chains from one specimen sequenced in a study of blood T cell repertoires in COVID-19. Assay: immunoSEQ multiplex PCR; the TCRdb copy retains only in-frame clones and omits some. Altogether over 300,000 clones are present, almost 85% being singletons, with the ten largest covering 7.2%. Sequenced: peripheral blood. These receptors were obtained from a human donor in a cohort sampled during active COVID-19.

The chain combines TRBV6-2 or TRBV6-3 with TRBJ2-2, with 9 positions matching TRBD2. Germline values: CDR1 MNHEY, CDR2 SVGEGT. Germline trimming cut 4 bases from V and 1 base from J; bases unmatched to any gene: 1. This CDR3 is built from 15 residues. The CDR3 nucleotides are TGTGCCAGCAGTTTGACTAGCGGGAACACCGGGGAGCTGTTTTTT. Residues: CASSLTSGNTGELFF.

The chain joins TRBV19 to TRBJ1-3, with D uncertain. V gave up 9 bases and J gave up 3 bases, with 21 bases separating them. The CDR3 spans 16 residues. CDR1 and CDR2 (germline): LNHDA, SQIVND (reference sequence). CDR3 loop: CASCIGGRFIGNTIYF. The CDR3 nucleotides are TGTGCCAGCTGTATCGGAGGGAGGTTTATTGGAAACACCATATATTTT.

This clone was seen only a few times. The chain links TRBV3-1 (or the pseudogene TRBV3-2) to TRBJ1-5; 9 bases agree with TRBD1. The V gene end was trimmed by 1 base and the J gene end by 5 bases; junction bases not matched to a gene: 3. This CDR3 contains 15 residues. Germline CDR1 and CDR2: LGHDT and YNNKEL (reference sequence). As DNA, the CDR3 is TGTGCCAGCAGCCAAGTCGGGACAGGGTATCAGCCCCAGCATTTT. Translating it yields CASSQVGTGYQPQHF.

Notes on this clone: Other DNA sequences in this specimen translate into the identical CDR3. The chain carries TRBV5-1 and TRBJ2-6; 8 nucleotides match TRBD1. The germline gives CDR1 SGHRS, CDR2 YFSETQ. CDR3 size: 15 residues. V shed 5 bases and J 2 bases; nucleotides not matched to a gene: 3. The CDR3 here is CASSPQGAGANVLTF. The CDR3 bases are TGCGCCAGCAGTCCACAGGGGGCTGGGGCCAACGTCCTGACTTTC.

The V gene is TRBV3-1 (or the pseudogene TRBV3-2), the J gene TRBJ1-1, with a weak D call TRBD1 (5 bases). The CDR3 spans 13 residues. Trimming left V 1 base short and J 4 bases short, with 7 bases between. The germline gives CDR1 LGHDT, CDR2 YNNKEL (reference sequence). The CDR3 loop is CASSQGGATEAFF. CDR3 DNA sequence: TGTGCCAGCAGCCAAGGCGGGGCCACTGAAGCTTTCTTT.

This sequence joins TRBV19 and TRBJ2-2; the D is unclear. CDR3 size: 17 residues. With 7 bases removed from V and 0 bases from J, the gap between germline ends came to 18 bases. The germline V gene has CDR1 LNHDA and CDR2 SQIVND (reference sequence). For the CDR3, the DNA is TGTGCCAGTAACCCCATGTTCCGGCGGCCGAACACCGGGGAGCTGTTTTTT. It translates to CASNPMFRRPNTGELFF.

The genes are TRBV12-3 or TRBV12-4 and TRBJ1-1, with D tentatively TRBD1 (5 bases). There are 9 residues in the CDR3. The DNA of the CDR3 is TGTGCGGGGGAGGGTGAAGCTTTCTTT. Translated: CAGEGEAFF.

The rearrangement links TRBV6-4 to TRBJ2-1, with D perhaps TRBD2 (6 bases). The length of the CDR3 is 17 residues. V was pared by 5 bases and J by 2 bases, with 19 bases between. The V gene's germline CDR1 is MRHNA and CDR2 SNTAGT. The CDR3 spells CASSPKPPGGAYNEQFF. CDR3 in DNA: TGTGCCAGCAGTCCCAAACCGCCCGGAGGGGCCTACAATGAGCAGTTCTTC.

The rearrangement links TRBV28 to TRBJ1-5; D might be TRBD1 (6 bases). The CDR3 length is 17 residues. V was clipped by 3 bases and J by 0 bases, with 15 bases between them. Germline V gene sequence: CDR1 MDHEN, CDR2 SYDVKM. CDR3 protein: CASSFPEGQYSNQPQHF. As DNA, the CDR3 is TGTGCCAGCAGTTTCCCCGAAGGACAGTATAGCAATCAGCCCCAGCATTTT.

The chain couples TRBV12-5 to TRBJ2-3; 7 nucleotides match TRBD2. Germline values: CDR1 LGHNT, CDR2 FRNRAP. The V gene end was trimmed by 2 bases and the J gene end by 7 bases; junction bases not matched to a gene: 9. This CDR3 contains 15 residues. The CDR3, as DNA: TGTGCTAGTGGTTTGTCTCCGACTAGCTCAAATACGCAGTATTTT. Protein product: CASGLSPTSSNTQYF.

The gene calls are TRBV5-1 and TRBJ1-2; unclear D gene. CDR1 is SGHRS and CDR2 is YFSETQ in the germline V gene. The CDR3 contains 13 residues. The V and J ends lost 1 base and 2 bases respectively, with 6 bases between them. CDR3 coding DNA: TGCGCCAGCAGCTTGCTAGAGAACTATGGCTACACCTTC. It encodes CASSLLENYGYTF.